This entry describes one TCR beta chain. Its antigen remains unidentified. The sample originates from a study of type 1 regulatory T cells. Study background: An in vitro protocol generated T-allo10, a Tr1-enriched, alloantigen-specific CD4 T cell product.

One entry per CDR3 protein, called by TCRdb with MiXCR from the reads. This table holds about 71,000 distinct CDR3 sequences, 20% to 25% found once. Findings and caveats of the study: Tr1 cells had a more restricted TCR repertoire than non-Tr1 cells.

This CDR3 comprises 16 residues. CDR1 is SGHTA, CDR2 FQGTGA, per germline. V trimming: 5 bases; J trimming: 6 bases; junction bases outside the gene matches: 11. The sequence came from a human donor in good health. J is TRBJ2-1 and V is TRBV7-3; 9 bases fit TRBD2. Sequencing input: cultured type 1 regulatory T (Tr1) cells, either the whole culture or a sorted fraction (not recorded which). The DNA for the CDR3 is TGTGCCAGCAGCCTCTGGGGGACTAGCATGAGCAATGAGCAGTTCTTC. This encodes CASSLWGTSMSNEQFF.